A selection of T cell receptor beta chains follows, all from one sample in a study of regulatory T cells in long-lasting Graves disease. Each CDR3 protein gets one entry after TCRdb re-called the multiplex PCR reads with MiXCR. The sample holds hundreds of thousands of distinct CDR3 sequences, over 15% seen once. The data were also submitted as part of a second study, on T cells in Graves' hyperthyroidism and ophthalmopathy.

This material consisted of peripheral blood mononuclear cells (PBMCs), taken at new diagnosis, from a patient treated with antithyroid drugs. These receptors were taken from a man between 35 and 55 years old with Graves disease. Each CDR3 is given with its conserved first and last residue. Fields, in order: J gene, clone size, D gene, CDR3 length, V gene, CDR3 protein, CDR3 DNA. The D gene is left open where the match is weak. Size is omitted from some rows. Given values are once, few, many or a class for expanded clones.

TRBJ2-5 | many | NA | 14 | TRBV27 | CASSLKALRETQYF | TGTGCCAGCAGTTTAAAAGCCCTTAGGGAGACCCAGTACTTC
TRBJ2-2 | many | NA | 14 | TRBV2 | CASTLETYTGELFF | TGTGCCAGCACCTTAGAGACTTACACCGGGGAGCTGTTTTTT
TRBJ1-3 | few | NA | 16 | TRBV5-1 | CASSHTNGPPGNTIYF | TGCGCCAGCAGCCACACTAATGGTCCCCCTGGAAACACCATATATTTT
TRBJ1-2 | many | TRBD1 | 15 | TRBV6-2/TRBV6-3 | CASSYSGQGNYGYTF | TGTGCCAGCAGTTACTCGGGACAGGGAAACTATGGCTACACCTTC
TRBJ1-5 | many | NA | 14 | TRBV16 | CASSQSAERQPQHF | TGTGCCAGCAGCCAATCGGCCGAGAGGCAGCCCCAGCATTTT
TRBJ1-1 | NA | NA | 15 | TRBV19 | CASSRRRTVNTEAFF | TGTGCCAGTAGTCGCCGGAGGACGGTGAACACTGAAGCTTTCTTT
TRBJ2-5 | many | NA | 14 | TRBV5-1 | CASSFQGGGETQYF | TGCGCCAGCAGCTTCCAGGGAGGGGGCGAGACCCAGTACTTC
TRBJ2-5 | many | NA | 12 | TRBV6-2/TRBV6-3 | CASSPVEETQYF | TGTGCCAGCAGTCCGGTCGAGGAGACCCAGTACTTC
TRBJ1-4 | once | NA | 14 | TRBV14 | CASSLQGTNEKLFF | TGTGCCAGCAGCCTCCAGGGAACTAATGAAAAACTGTTTTTT
TRBJ2-7 | NA | TRBD1 | 14 | TRBV5-1 | CASSSPDRGREQYF | TGCGCCAGCAGCTCACCGGACAGGGGGCGCGAGCAGTACTTC
TRBJ2-1 | many | NA | 14 | TRBV20-1 | CSARDWGRHNEQFF | TGCAGTGCTAGAGATTGGGGGAGACACAATGAGCAGTTCTTC
TRBJ2-1 | NA | TRBD2 | 15 | TRBV7-3 | CASSRLAGAWDEQFF | TGTGCCAGCAGTCGCCTAGCGGGAGCCTGGGATGAGCAGTTCTTC
TRBJ1-5 | many | NA | 13 | TRBV2 | CASQIGGNQPQHF | TGTGCCAGCCAGATAGGTGGCAATCAGCCCCAGCATTTT
TRBJ2-7 | many | TRBD2 | 15 | TRBV9 | CASSFGLAGDYEQYF | TGTGCCAGCAGCTTCGGACTAGCGGGGGACTACGAGCAGTACTTC
TRBJ2-5 | NA | TRBD2 | 16 | TRBV3-1 | CASSTPLGGDSETQYF | TGTGCCAGCAGCACCCCTCTGGGGGGGGATTCGGAGACCCAGTACTTC
TRBJ2-3 | few | TRBD1 | 15 | TRBV2 | CASPRRGHSTDTQYF | TGTGCCAGCCCGAGAAGGGGGCATAGCACAGATACGCAGTATTTT
TRBJ2-7 | NA | NA | 20 | TRBV4-1 | CASSRRLMHDPGTFTYEQYF | TGCGCCAGCAGTCGGCGTCTGATGCACGATCCAGGGACATTTACCTACGAGCAGTACTTC
TRBJ2-5 | many | TRBD1 | 15 | TRBV6-9 | CASSYMTGYQETQYF | TGTGCCAGCAGTTACATGACAGGGTACCAAGAGACCCAGTACTTC
TRBJ2-7 | NA | TRBD2 | 14 | TRBV7-6 | CASSPTSGPYEQYF | TGTGCCAGCAGCCCAACTAGCGGCCCCTACGAGCAGTACTTC
TRBJ2-3 | many | NA | 14 | TRBV7-9 | CASSLRPHGDTQYF | TGTGCCAGCAGCTTACGACCTCACGGCGATACGCAGTATTTT
TRBJ2-5 | NA | NA | 13 | TRBV2 | CASMTEYQETQYF | TGTGCCAGCATGACAGAGTACCAAGAGACCCAGTACTTC
TRBJ2-7 | NA | TRBD2 | 16 | TRBV4-3 | CASSPSGASGGYEQYF | TGCGCCAGCAGCCCCTCCGGGGCTAGCGGGGGCTACGAGCAGTACTTC
TRBJ1-1 | once | NA | 14 | TRBV6-1 | CASREGLRDTEAFF | TGTGCCAGCAGGGAGGGCCTGCGGGACACTGAAGCTTTCTTT
TRBJ2-3 | NA | NA | 15 | TRBV10-1 | CASSESGASTDTQYF | TGCGCCAGCAGTGAATCGGGGGCAAGCACAGATACGCAGTATTTT
TRBJ2-2 | many | TRBD1 | 16 | TRBV5-1 | CASSSTGRLNTGELFF | TGTGCCAGCAGCTCGACAGGGCGCCTCAACACCGGGGAGCTGTTTTTT
TRBJ1-1 | many | NA | 16 | TRBV7-2 | CASSAYRAGGNTEAFF | TGTGCCAGCAGCGCCTACAGGGCCGGCGGGAACACTGAAGCTTTCTTT
TRBJ1-2 | NA | TRBD1 | 15 | TRBV4-2 | CASSDPDRANPGYTF | TGTGCCAGCAGTGATCCTGACAGGGCGAACCCTGGCTACACCTTC
TRBJ2-7 | many | NA | 11 | TRBV30 | CAWGLSYEQYF | TGTGCCTGGGGACTCTCCTACGAGCAGTACTTC
TRBJ1-3 | NA | NA | 17 | TRBV9 | CASSVAPQGDSGNTIYF | TGTGCCAGCAGCGTAGCTCCACAGGGCGACTCTGGAAACACCATATATTTT
TRBJ2-7 | NA | NA | 13 | TRBV6-9 | CASSYAGGDEQYF | TGTGCCAGCAGTTACGCCGGGGGAGACGAGCAGTACTTC
TRBJ2-5 | NA | NA | 13 | TRBV20-1 | CSASVAGGETQYF | TGCAGTGCTAGTGTGGCTGGGGGAGAGACCCAGTACTTC
TRBJ2-7 | many | NA | 19 | TRBV15 | CATSRARRGGGRAAYEQYF | TGTGCCACCAGCAGAGCTCGTAGAGGAGGGGGTCGGGCAGCCTACGAGCAGTACTTC
TRBJ2-7 | NA | NA | 13 | TRBV7-6 | CASSLDPGWEQYF | TGTGCCAGCAGCTTAGATCCTGGGTGGGAGCAGTACTTC
TRBJ2-7 | few | NA | 15 | TRBV4-3 | CASSQGGQQTYEQYF | TGCGCCAGCAGCCAAGGGGGCCAGCAGACCTACGAGCAGTACTTC
TRBJ2-5 | many | NA | 14 | TRBV28 | CASSSGNIQETQYF | TGTGCCAGCAGCTCCGGGAACATCCAAGAGACCCAGTACTTC
TRBJ2-7 | many | NA | 15 | TRBV15 | CATSRGRADTYEQYF | TGTGCCACCAGCAGAGGAAGGGCCGATACCTACGAGCAGTACTTC
TRBJ2-3 | many | TRBD2 | 15 | TRBV6-1 | CASRIAGGRGDTQYF | TGTGCCAGCAGAATAGCGGGGGGAAGGGGAGATACGCAGTATTTT
TRBJ1-4 | many | NA | 16 | TRBV5-1 | CASSPSSATTNEKLFF | TGCGCCAGCAGCCCGTCCAGTGCTACAACTAATGAAAAACTGTTTTTT
TRBJ2-3 | few | TRBD2 | 16 | TRBV5-4 | CASSLKRGGRTDTQYF | TGTGCCAGCAGCTTGAAGCGGGGGGGGCGGACAGATACGCAGTATTTT
TRBJ1-2 | few | NA | 14 | TRBV6-1 | CAIKRDGYIYGYTF | TGTGCCATTAAGAGAGATGGGTATATCTATGGCTACACCTTC
TRBJ2-7 | many | NA | 15 | TRBV6-5 | CASSLIQGGSYEQYF | TGTGCCAGCAGTTTAATACAGGGAGGATCCTACGAGCAGTACTTC
TRBJ2-2 | NA | NA | 16 | TRBV5-4 | CASSRVGATNTGELFF | TGTGCCAGCAGCCGGGTGGGGGCTACCAACACCGGGGAGCTGTTTTTT
TRBJ2-7 | many | NA | 11 | TRBV27 | CASKTGLEQYF | TGTGCCAGTAAAACAGGGCTCGAGCAGTACTTC
TRBJ2-5 | NA | NA | 17 | TRBV27 | CASSRIDGVSGEETQYF | TGTGCCAGCAGCCGTATCGATGGGGTCAGTGGGGAAGAGACCCAGTACTTC
TRBJ1-2 | few | TRBD1 | 14 | TRBV28 | CASTRTGGGYGYTF | TGTGCCAGCACCCGGACAGGTGGAGGCTATGGCTACACCTTC
TRBJ2-1 | many | NA | 13 | TRBV7-3 | CASSLQPYNEQFF | TGTGCCAGCAGCTTACAGCCGTACAATGAGCAGTTCTTC
TRBJ2-5 | NA | TRBD2 | 18 | TRBV4-3 | CASSQDRGTSGSQETQYF | TGCGCCAGCAGCCAAGATCGGGGGACTAGCGGGAGCCAAGAGACCCAGTACTTC
TRBJ1-2 | NA | NA | 13 | TRBV28 | CAIPDPRNYGYTF | TGTGCCATCCCGGACCCTAGGAACTATGGCTACACCTTC
TRBJ1-5 | many | NA | 13 | TRBV9 | CASSVSGNQPQHF | TGTGCCAGCAGCGTATCGGGAAATCAGCCCCAGCATTTT
TRBJ2-5 | many | NA | 13 | TRBV6-1 | CASTSGDTGTQYF | TGTGCCAGCACCTCGGGAGATACGGGGACCCAGTACTTC
TRBJ1-2 | once | TRBD1 | 15 | TRBV10-3 | CAISWTGGLSYGYTF | TGTGCCATCAGTTGGACAGGGGGACTTTCTTATGGCTACACCTTC